This TCR beta chain was sequenced in a study of blood T cells in healthy people across ages. It was with a sample-barcoded 5' primer and a J-beta primer mix that a second PCR of roughly 7 to 12 cycles was run. Every sample gave at least 2.5 million paired-end reads containing CDR3. TCRdb processed the 5' RACE reads anew with MiXCR; each CDR3 protein has one entry. The repertoire holds around 1,000,000 distinct CDR3 sequences, with roughly a quarter as singletons. The CDR3 sequence is 14 residues long. Per germline, CDR1 MNHEY and CDR2 SMNVEV (reference sequence). Notes on the study in general: Significant beta diversity loss was already apparent by age approximately 37, declining roughly linearly. Diversity estimates from one million T cells were considered underestimates. In long-lived donors, naive CD4+ cell counts and diversity exceeded those of aged donors.

A note on this clonotype: What it recognizes is unknown.

These records were also assigned to another study, of T cells of mothers and their children.

V usage is TRBV27 and J usage is TRBJ2-5; 7 nucleotides align to TRBD1. The end of the DNA fits TRBJ2-7 better, so the J call may be wrong. The specimen was blood. The origin of this receptor is a girl aged 2-10 years in good health. The CDR3 sequence is CASNPDRDHYEQYF. The CDR3 bases are TGTGCCAGCAACCCTGACAGGGACCACTACGAGCAGTACTTC.